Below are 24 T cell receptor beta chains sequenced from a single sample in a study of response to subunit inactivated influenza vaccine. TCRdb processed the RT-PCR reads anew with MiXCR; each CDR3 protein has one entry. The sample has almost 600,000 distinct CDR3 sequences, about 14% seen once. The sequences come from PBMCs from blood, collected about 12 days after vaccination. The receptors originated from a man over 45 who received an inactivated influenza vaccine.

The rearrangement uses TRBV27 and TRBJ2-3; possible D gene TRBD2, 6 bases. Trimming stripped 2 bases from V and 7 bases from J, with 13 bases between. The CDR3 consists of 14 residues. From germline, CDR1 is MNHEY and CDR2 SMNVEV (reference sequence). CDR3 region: CASSLRQEGNTQYF. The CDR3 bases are TGTGCCAGCAGTTTAAGGCAGGAGGGAAATACGCAGTATTTT.

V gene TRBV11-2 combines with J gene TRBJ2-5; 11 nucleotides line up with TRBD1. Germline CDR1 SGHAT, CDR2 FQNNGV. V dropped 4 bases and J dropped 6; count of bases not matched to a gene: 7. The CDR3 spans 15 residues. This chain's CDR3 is CASSSDRGRGKTQYF. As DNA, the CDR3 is TGTGCCAGCAGCTCGGACAGGGGGCGAGGAAAGACCCAGTACTTC.

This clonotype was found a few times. The CDR3 is CAWGERQGVSPLHF. Written as DNA, the CDR3 is TGTGCCTGGGGGGAAAGACAGGGGGTTTCACCCCTCCACTTT. This chain joins TRBV30 and TRBJ1-6; TRBD1 matches at 9 bases. V shed 5 bases and J 9 bases; nucleotides not matched to a gene: 8. This CDR3 spans 14 amino acids. Germline loops: CDR1 GTSNPN, CDR2 SVGIG (reference sequence).

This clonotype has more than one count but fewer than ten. The CDR3 region is CASSQEAQAIYEQYF. CDR3 in DNA: TGTGCCAGCAGCCAAGAGGCCCAGGCGATCTACGAGCAGTACTTC. This chain connects TRBV3-1 to TRBJ2-7; D ambiguous. The CDR3 extends over 15 amino acids. The germline V gene encodes CDR1 LGHDT and CDR2 YNNKEL (reference sequence). The V gene lost 0 bases and the J gene lost 3 bases, with 12 bases spanning the gap.

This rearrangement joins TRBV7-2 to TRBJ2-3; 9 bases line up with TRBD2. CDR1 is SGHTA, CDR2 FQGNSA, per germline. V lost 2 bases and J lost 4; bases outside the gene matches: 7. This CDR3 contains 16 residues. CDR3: CASSLQAGGGADTQYF. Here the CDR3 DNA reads TGTGCCAGCAGCTTACAGGCGGGGGGGGGAGCAGATACGCAGTATTTT.

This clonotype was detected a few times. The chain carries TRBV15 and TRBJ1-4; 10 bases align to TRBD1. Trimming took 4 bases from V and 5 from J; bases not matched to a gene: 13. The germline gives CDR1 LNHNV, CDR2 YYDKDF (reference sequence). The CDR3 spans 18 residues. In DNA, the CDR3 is TGTGCCACCAGCATCCGGGACAGGGGAATAGTGCGCAATGAAAAACTGTTTTTT. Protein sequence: CATSIRDRGIVRNEKLFF.

CDR3 nucleotide sequence: TGTGCCACCAGCAGAAGAAGGGAGGGAGGGTACAATGAGCAGTTCTTC. The encoded protein is CATSRRREGGYNEQFF. This rearrangement joins TRBV15 to TRBJ2-1, with 7 bases lining up with TRBD2. CDR3 length: 16 residues. V gave up 2 bases and J gave up 4 bases; unmatched junction bases: 8. CDR1 is LNHNV, CDR2 YYDKDF, per germline (reference sequence).

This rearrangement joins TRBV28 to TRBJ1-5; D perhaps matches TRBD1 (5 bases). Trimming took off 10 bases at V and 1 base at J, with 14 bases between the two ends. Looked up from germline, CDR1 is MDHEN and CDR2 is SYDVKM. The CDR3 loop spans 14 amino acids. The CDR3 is CATTDGVSNQPQHF. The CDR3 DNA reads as TGTGCCACGACAGACGGAGTAAGCAATCAGCCCCAGCATTTT.

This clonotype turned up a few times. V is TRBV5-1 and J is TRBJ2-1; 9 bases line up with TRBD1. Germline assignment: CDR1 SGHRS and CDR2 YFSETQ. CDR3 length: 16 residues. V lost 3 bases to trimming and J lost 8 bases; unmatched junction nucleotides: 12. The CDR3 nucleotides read TGCGCCAGCAGCTATTCCGGGACAGGGTCATCCGATGAGCAGTTCTTC. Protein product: CASSYSGTGSSDEQFF.

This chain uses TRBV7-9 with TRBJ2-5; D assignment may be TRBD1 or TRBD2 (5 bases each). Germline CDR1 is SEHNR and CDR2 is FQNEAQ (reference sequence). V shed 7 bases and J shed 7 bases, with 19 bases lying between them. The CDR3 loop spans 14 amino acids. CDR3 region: CASNRNGAPPTQYF. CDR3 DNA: TGTGCCAGCAACCGCAACGGGGCCCCTCCGACCCAGTACTTC.

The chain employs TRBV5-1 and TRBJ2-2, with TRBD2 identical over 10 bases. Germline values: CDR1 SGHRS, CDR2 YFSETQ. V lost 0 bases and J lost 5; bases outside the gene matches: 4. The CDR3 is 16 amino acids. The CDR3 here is CASSLGGLARTGELFF. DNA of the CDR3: TGCGCCAGCAGCTTGGGGGGACTAGCGCGAACCGGGGAGCTGTTTTTT. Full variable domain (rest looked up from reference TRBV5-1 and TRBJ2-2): KAGVTQTPRYLIKTRGQQVTLSCSPISGHRSVSWYQQTPGQGLQFLFEYFSETQRNKGNFPGRFSGRQFSNSRSEMNVSTLELGDSALYLCASSLGGLARTGELFFGEGSRLTVL.

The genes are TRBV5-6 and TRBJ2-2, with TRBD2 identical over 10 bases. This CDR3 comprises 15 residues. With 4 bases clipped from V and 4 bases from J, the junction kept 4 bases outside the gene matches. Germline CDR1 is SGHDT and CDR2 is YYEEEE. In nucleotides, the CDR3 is TGTGCCAGCAGCCGACTAGCGGGTGTCACCGGGGAGCTGTTTTTT. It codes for CASSRLAGVTGELFF.

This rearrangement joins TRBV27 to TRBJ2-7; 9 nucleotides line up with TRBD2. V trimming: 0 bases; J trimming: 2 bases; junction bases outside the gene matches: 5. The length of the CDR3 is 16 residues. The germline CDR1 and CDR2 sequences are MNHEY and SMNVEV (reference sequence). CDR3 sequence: CASSLSASGRPYEQYF. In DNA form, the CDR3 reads TGTGCCAGCAGTTTATCGGCCAGCGGGAGGCCCTACGAGCAGTACTTC.

CDR3 coding DNA: TGTGCCAGCAGCTTAGTGGTCACCAACTACGAGCAGTACTTC. Translation: CASSLVVTNYEQYF. The chain employs TRBV7-8 and TRBJ2-7; D is unresolved. CDR1 is SGHVS and CDR2 is FQNEAQ in the germline V gene. Deletions cut 1 base from V and 3 bases from J, with 10 bases between. CDR3 length: 14 amino acids.

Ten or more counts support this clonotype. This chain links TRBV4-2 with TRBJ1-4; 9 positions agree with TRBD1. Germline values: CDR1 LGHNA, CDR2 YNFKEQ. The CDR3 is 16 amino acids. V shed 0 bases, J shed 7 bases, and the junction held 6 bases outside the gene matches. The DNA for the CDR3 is TGTGCCAGCAGCCAAGATGGGGGACAGGGCCCTGAAAAACTGTTTTTT. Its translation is CASSQDGGQGPEKLFF.

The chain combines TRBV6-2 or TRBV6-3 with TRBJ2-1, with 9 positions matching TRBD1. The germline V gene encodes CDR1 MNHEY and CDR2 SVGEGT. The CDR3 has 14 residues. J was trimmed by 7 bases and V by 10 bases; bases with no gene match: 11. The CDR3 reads CATVRGQGGNEQFF. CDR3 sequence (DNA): TGTGCCACCGTACGGGGACAGGGTGGAAATGAGCAGTTCTTC.

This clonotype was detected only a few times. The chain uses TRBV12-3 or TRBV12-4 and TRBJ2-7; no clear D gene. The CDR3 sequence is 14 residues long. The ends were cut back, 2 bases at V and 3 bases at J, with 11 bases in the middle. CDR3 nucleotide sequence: TGTGCCAGCAGTTTAATAGGGTCTGGCTACGAGCAGTACTTC. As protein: CASSLIGSGYEQYF.

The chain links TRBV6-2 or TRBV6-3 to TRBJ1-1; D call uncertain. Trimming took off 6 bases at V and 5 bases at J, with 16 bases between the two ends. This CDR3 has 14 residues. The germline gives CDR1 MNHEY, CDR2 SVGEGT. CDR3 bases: TGTGCCAGCAGGAAAGGGAGATGGCGGACTGAAGCTTTCTTT. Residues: CASRKGRWRTEAFF.

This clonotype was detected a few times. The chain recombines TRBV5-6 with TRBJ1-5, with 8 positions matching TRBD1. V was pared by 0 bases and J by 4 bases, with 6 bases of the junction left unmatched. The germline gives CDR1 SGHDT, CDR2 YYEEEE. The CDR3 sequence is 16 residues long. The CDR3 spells CASSLGTGWSNQPQHF. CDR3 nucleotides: TGTGCCAGCAGCTTGGGGACAGGGTGGTCGAATCAGCCCCAGCATTTT.

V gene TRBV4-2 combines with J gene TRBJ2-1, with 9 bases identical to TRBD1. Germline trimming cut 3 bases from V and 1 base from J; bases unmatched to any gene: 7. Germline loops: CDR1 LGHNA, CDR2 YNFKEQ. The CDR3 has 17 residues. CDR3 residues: CASSHLLGQGSYNEQFF. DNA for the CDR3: TGTGCCAGCAGCCATCTTCTGGGACAGGGTTCCTACAATGAGCAGTTCTTC.

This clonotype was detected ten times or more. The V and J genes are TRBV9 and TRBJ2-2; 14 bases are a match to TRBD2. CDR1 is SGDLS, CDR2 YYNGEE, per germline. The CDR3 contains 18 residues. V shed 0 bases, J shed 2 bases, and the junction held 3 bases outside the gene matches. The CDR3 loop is CASSVGGLAGGNTGELFF. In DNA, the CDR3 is TGTGCCAGCAGCGTAGGTGGACTAGCGGGAGGTAACACCGGGGAGCTGTTTTTT. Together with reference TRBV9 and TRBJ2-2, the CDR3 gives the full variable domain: DSGVTQTPKHLITATGQRVTLRCSPRSGDLSVYWYQQSLDQGLQFLIQYYNGEERAKGNILERFSAQQFPDLHSELNLSSLELGDSALYFCASSVGGLAGGNTGELFFGEGSRLTVL.

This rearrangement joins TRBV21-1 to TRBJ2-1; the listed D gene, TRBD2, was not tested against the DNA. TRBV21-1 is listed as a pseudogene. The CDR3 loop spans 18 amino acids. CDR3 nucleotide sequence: TGTGCCAGCAGCAAAGCCCCAGCGGGAGGGCCCCCCTACAATGAGCAGTTCTTC. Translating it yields CASSKAPAGGPPYNEQFF.

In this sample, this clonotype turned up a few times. CDR3 sequence: CASSAGTSGNTIYF. CDR3 nucleotide sequence: TGTGCCAGCAGCGCCGGTACCTCTGGAAACACCATATATTTT. The chain has TRBV7-9 and TRBJ1-3; D not resolved. CDR3 length: 14 residues. The V end lost 5 bases, the J end lost 0 bases, and 8 bases lay between the germline ends. Germline values: CDR1 SEHNR, CDR2 FQNEAQ (reference sequence).

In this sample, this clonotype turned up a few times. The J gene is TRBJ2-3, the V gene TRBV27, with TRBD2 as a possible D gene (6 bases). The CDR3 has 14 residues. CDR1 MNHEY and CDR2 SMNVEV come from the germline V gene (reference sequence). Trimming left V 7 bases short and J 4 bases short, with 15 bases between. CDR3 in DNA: TGTGCCAGCAAAATCGGGGGTTGGGCAGATACGCAGTATTTT. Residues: CASKIGGWADTQYF.